The present entry profiles one TCR delta chain with its context. A far larger clone is just one base off, so this is likely a read error. Other nucleotide sequences from this sample produce the same CDR3. TCRdb applied CATT to the RT-PCR reads for clone calling. The table has roughly 800 delta-chain clones, 21% seen once; the top ten hold 27%. The data were taken from a study of gamma-delta T cells after stem cell transplantation. With 0 bases clipped from V and 1 base from J, the junction kept 26 bases outside the gene matches. CDR3 length: 25 residues. Germline V gene lookup returns CDR1 GEAIGNYY and CDR2 EKD.

The specimen sequenced was gamma-delta T cells. This sequence originates from a human donor. It is not recorded whose cells these are; they may come from a transplant donor. This chain links TRDV2 with TRDJ3; TRDD3 agrees at 7 bases. CDR3 in amino acids: CACDTVSGWGTPLRLSSWDTRQMFF. CDR3 coding DNA: TGTGCCTGTGACACCGTGAGTGGATGGGGGACCCCGCTTCGTTTATCATCCTGGGACACCCGACAGATGTTTTTC.